This note documents a single T cell receptor beta chain sequence. Its antigen remains unknown. Only in-frame clones appear in the TCRdb table, and some are missing; sequencing was by immunoSEQ multiplex PCR. The sample lists about 97,000 clones; roughly 80% were seen once. This sample is part of a study of T cell responses to AZD1222 COVID-19 vaccine. Study results and limitations: Vaccine-associated CD4 TCRs spanned spike, dominant at 160-218 and 743-854. Spike-specific TCR breadth and depth both grew after two AZD1222 doses.

Sequenced here: peripheral blood, sampled on day 0 of AZD1222 vaccination. This clonotype was sampled from an adult in good health.

CDR3 sequence reads: CASSITGTGSGEQYF. The CDR3 DNA follows: TGTGCCAGCTCAATCACCGGGACAGGGTCAGGTGAGCAGTACTTC. The V call is TRBV18, the J call TRBJ2-7; 9 bases line up with TRBD1. Germline trimming cut 5 bases from V and 7 bases from J; bases unmatched to any gene: 12. This CDR3 contains 15 residues. Per the germline V gene, CDR1 is KGHSH and CDR2 is LQKENI.